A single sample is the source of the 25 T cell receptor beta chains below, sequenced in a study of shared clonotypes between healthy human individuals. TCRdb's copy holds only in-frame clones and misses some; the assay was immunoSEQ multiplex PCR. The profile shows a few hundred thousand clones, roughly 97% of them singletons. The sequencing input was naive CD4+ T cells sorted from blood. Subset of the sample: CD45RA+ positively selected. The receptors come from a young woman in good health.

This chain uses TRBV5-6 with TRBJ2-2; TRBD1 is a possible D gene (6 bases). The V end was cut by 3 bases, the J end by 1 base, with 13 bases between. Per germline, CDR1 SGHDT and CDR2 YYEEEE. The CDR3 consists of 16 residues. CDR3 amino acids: CASSSARDKNTGELFF. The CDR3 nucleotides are TGTGCCAGCAGCTCCGCCCGGGACAAGAACACCGGGGAGCTGTTTTTT. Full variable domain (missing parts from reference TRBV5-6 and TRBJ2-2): DAGVTQSPTHLIKTRGQQVTLRCSPKSGHDTVSWYQQALGQGPQFIFQYYEEEERQRGNFPDRFSGHQFPNYSSELNVNALLLGDSALYLCASSSARDKNTGELFFGEGSRLTVL.

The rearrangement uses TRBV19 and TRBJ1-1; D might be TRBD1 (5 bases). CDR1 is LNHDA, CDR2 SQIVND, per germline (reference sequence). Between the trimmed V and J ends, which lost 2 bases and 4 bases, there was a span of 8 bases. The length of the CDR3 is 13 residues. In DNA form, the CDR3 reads TGTGCCAGTAGTATAATCCAGGGCACTGAAGCTTTCTTT. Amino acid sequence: CASSIIQGTEAFF.

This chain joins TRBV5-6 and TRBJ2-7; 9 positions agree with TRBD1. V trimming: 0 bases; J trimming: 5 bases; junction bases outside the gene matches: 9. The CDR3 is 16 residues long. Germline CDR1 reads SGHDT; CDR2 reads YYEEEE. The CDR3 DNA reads TGTGCCAGCAGCTTGGGTACCGGACAGGGGTACCACGAGCAGTACTTC. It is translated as CASSLGTGQGYHEQYF. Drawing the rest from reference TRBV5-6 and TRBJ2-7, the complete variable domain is DAGVTQSPTHLIKTRGQQVTLRCSPKSGHDTVSWYQQALGQGPQFIFQYYEEEERQRGNFPDRFSGHQFPNYSSELNVNALLLGDSALYLCASSLGTGQGYHEQYFGPGTRLTVT.

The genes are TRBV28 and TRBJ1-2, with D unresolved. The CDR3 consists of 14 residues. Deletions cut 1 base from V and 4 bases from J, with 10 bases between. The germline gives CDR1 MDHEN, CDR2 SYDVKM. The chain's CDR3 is CASSLFPGFYGYTF. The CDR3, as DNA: TGTGCCAGCAGTTTATTCCCAGGCTTCTATGGCTACACCTTC.

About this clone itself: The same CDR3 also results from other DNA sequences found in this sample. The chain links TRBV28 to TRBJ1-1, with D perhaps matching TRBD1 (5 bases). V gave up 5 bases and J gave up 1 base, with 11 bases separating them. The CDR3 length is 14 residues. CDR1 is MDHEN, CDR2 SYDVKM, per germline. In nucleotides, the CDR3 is TGTGCCAGCAGTCCCCCAGGGACGAACACTGAAGCTTTCTTT. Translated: CASSPPGTNTEAFF.

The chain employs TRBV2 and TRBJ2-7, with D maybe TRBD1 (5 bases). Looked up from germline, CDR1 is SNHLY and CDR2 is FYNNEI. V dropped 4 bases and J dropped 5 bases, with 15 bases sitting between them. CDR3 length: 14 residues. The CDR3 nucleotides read TGTGCCAGCAGTGTTGACAGCCCAAACCACGAGCAGTACTTC. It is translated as CASSVDSPNHEQYF.

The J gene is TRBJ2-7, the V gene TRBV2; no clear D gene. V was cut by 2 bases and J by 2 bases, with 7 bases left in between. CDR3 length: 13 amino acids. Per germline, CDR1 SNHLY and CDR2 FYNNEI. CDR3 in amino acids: CASSETNTYEQYF. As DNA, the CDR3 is TGTGCCAGCAGTGAAACAAACACCTACGAGCAGTACTTC.

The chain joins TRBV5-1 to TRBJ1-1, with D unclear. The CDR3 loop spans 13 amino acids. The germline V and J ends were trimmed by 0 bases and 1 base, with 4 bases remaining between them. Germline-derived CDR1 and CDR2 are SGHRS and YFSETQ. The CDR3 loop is CASSLEANTEAFF. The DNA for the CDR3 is TGCGCCAGCAGCTTGGAAGCGAACACTGAAGCTTTCTTT. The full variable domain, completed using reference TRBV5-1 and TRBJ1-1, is KAGVTQTPRYLIKTRGQQVTLSCSPISGHRSVSWYQQTPGQGLQFLFEYFSETQRNKGNFPGRFSGRQFSNSRSEMNVSTLELGDSALYLCASSLEANTEAFFGQGTRLTVV.

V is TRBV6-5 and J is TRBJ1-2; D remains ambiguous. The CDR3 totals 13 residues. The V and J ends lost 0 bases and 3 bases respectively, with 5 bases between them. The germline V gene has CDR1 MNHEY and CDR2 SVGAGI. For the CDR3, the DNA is TGTGCCAGCAGTTACTCGAGAGACTATGGCTACACCTTC. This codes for CASSYSRDYGYTF.

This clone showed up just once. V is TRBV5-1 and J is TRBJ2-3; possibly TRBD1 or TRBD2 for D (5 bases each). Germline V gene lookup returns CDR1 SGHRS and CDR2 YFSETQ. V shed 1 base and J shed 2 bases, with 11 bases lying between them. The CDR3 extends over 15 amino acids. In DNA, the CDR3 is TGCGCCAGCAGCTTGCCTGGGACGGTCACAGATACGCAGTATTTT. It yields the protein CASSLPGTVTDTQYF.

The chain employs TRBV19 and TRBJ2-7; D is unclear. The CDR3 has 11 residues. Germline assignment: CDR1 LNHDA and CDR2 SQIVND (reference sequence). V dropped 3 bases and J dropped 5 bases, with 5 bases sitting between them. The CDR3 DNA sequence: TGTGCCAGTAGTATCTCAGACGAGCAGTACTTC. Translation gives CASSISDEQYF.

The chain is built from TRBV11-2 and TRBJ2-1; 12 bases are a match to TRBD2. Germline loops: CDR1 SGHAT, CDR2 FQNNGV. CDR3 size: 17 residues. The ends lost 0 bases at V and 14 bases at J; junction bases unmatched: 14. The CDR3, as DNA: TGTGCCAGCAGCTTAGATGCGTCCCCTAGCGGGAGGGCCCTCAAGTTCTTC. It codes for CASSLDASPSGRALKFF.

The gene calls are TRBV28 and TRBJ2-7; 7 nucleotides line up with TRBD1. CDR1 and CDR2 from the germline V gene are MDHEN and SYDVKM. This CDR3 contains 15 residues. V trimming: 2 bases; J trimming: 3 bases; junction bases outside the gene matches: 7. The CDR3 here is CASSLHGTADYEQYF. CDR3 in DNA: TGTGCCAGCAGTTTACATGGGACAGCCGACTACGAGCAGTACTTC.

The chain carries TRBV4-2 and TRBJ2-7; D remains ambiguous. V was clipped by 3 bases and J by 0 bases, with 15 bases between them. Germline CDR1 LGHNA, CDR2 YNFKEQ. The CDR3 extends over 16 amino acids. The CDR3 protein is CASSHEWNTLSYEQYF. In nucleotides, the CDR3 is TGTGCCAGCAGCCACGAATGGAATACCCTCTCCTACGAGCAGTACTTC.

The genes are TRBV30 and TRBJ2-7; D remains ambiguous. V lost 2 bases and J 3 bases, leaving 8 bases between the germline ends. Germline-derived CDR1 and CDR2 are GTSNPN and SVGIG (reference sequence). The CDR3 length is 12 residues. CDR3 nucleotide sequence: TGTGCCTGGAGTTTTAGGAGCTACGAGCAGTACTTC. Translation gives CAWSFRSYEQYF.

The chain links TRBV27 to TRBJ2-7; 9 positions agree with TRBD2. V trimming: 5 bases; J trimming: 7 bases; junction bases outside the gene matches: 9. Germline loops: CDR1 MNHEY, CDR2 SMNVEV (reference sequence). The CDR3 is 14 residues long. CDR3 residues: CASSGLAGAREQYF. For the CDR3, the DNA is TGTGCCAGCAGTGGATTAGCGGGAGCTCGGGAGCAGTACTTC.

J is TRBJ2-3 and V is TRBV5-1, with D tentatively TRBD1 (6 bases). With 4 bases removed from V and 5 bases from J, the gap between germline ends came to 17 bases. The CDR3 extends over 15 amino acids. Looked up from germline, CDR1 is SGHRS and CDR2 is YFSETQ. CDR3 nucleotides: TGCGCCAGCAGCATAGGACAGCTCCGGGAAGATACGCAGTATTTT. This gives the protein CASSIGQLREDTQYF.

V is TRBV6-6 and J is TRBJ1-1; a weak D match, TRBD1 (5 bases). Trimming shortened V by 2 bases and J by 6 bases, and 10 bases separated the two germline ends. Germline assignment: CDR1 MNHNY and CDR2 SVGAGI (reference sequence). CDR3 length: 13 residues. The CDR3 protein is CASSYTGEPEAFF. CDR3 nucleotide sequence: TGTGCCAGCAGTTACACGGGGGAGCCTGAAGCTTTCTTT.

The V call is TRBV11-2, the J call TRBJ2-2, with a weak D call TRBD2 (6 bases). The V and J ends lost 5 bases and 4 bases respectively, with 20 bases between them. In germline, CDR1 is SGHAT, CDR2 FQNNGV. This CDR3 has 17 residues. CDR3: CASSRPPGLTLTGELFF. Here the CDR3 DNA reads TGTGCCAGCAGCCGACCACCGGGACTCACCCTCACCGGGGAGCTGTTTTTT.

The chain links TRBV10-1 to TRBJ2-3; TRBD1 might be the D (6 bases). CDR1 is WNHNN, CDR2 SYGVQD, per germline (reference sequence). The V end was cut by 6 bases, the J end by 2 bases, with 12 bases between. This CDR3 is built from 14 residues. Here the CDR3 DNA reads TGCGCCAGCAGGGGGGACACCTTCACAGATACGCAGTATTTT. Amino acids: CASRGDTFTDTQYF.

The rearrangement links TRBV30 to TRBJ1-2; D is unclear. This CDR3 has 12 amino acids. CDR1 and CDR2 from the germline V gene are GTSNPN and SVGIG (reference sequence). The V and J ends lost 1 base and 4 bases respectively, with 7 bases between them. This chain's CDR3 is CAWSGTLYGYTF. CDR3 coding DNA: TGTGCCTGGAGTGGAACTCTCTATGGCTACACCTTC.

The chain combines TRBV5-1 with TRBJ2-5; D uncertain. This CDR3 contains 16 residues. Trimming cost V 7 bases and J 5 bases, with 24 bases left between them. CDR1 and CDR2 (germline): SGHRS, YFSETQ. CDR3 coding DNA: TGCGCCAGCCGAACCGCGTCGGGCCTTGACGGGGAGACCCAGTACTTC. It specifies CASRTASGLDGETQYF. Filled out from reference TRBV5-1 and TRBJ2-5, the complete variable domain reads KAGVTQTPRYLIKTRGQQVTLSCSPISGHRSVSWYQQTPGQGLQFLFEYFSETQRNKGNFPGRFSGRQFSNSRSEMNVSTLELGDSALYLCASRTASGLDGETQYFGPGTRLLVL.

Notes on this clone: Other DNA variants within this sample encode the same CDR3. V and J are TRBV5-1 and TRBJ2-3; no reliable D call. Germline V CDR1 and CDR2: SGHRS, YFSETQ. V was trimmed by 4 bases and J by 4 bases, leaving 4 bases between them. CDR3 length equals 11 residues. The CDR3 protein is CASSLADTQYF. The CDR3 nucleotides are TGCGCCAGCAGCCTGGCAGATACGCAGTATTTT.

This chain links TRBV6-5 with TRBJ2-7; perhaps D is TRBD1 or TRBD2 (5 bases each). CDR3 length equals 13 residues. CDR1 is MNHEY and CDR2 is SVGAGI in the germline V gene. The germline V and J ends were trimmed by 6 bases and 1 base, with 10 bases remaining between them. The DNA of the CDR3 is TGTGCCAGCAGGGGGGTCGTATCCTACGAGCAGTACTTC. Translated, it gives CASRGVVSYEQYF.

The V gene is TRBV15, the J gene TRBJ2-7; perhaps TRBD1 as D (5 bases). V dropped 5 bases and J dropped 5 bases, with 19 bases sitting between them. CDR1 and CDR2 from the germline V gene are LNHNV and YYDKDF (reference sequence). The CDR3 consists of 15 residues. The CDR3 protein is CATSARTPLSDEQYF. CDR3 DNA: TGTGCCACCAGCGCCCGGACACCCCTTTCCGACGAGCAGTACTTC. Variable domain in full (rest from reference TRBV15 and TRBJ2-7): DAMVIQNPRYQVTQFGKPVTLSCSQTLNHNVMYWYQQKSSQAPKLLFHYYDKDFNNEADTPDNFQSRRPNTSFCFLDIRSPGLGDTAMYLCATSARTPLSDEQYFGPGTRLTVT.